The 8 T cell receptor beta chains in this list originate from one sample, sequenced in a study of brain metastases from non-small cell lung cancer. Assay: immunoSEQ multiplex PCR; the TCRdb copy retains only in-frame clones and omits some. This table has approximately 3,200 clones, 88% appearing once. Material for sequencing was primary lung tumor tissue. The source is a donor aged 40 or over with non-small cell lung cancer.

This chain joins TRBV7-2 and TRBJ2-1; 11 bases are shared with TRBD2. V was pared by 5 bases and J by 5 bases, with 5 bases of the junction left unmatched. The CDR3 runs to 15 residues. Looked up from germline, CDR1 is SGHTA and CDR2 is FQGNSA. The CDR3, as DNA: TGTGCCAGCAGCACGGGACTAGCGGATCACAATGAGCAGTTCTTC. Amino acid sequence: CASSTGLADHNEQFF.

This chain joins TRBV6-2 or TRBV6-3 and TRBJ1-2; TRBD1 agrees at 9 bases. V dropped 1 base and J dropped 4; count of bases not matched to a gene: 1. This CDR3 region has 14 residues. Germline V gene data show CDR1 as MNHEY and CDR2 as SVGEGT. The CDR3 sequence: CASSYLDRGYGYTF. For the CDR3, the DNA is TGTGCCAGCAGTTACTTGGACAGGGGCTATGGCTACACCTTC.

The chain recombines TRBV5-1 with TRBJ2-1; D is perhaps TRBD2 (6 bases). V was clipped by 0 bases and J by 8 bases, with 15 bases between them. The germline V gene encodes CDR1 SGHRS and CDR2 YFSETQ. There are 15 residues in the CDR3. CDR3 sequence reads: CASSLGVLAVHEQFF. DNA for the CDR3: TGCGCCAGCAGCTTGGGGGTCTTAGCGGTCCATGAGCAGTTCTTC.

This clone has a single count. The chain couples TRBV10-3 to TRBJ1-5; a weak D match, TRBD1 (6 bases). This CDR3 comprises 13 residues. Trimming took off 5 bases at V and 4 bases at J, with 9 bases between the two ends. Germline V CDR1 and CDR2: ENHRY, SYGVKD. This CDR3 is CAISTGLNQPQHF. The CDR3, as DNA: TGTGCCATCAGTACAGGGCTTAATCAGCCCCAGCATTTT.

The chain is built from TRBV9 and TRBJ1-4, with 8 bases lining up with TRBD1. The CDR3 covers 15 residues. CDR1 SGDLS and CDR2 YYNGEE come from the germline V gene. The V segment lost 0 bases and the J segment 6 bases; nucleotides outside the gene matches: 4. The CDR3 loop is CASSVGDRTYEKLFF. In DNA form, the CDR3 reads TGTGCCAGCAGCGTAGGGGACAGGACCTATGAAAAACTGTTTTTT.

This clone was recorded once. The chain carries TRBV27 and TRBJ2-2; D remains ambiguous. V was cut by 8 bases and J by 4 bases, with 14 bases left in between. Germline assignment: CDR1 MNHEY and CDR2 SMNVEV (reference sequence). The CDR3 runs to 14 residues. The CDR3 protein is CASLRPGGTGELFF. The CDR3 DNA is TGTGCCAGCCTCCGGCCCGGTGGCACCGGGGAGCTGTTTTTT.

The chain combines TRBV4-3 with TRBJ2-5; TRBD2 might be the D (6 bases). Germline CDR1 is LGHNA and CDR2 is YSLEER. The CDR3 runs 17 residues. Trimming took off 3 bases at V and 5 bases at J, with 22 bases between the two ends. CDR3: CASSHGAQRSGGETQYF. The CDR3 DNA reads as TGCGCCAGCAGCCATGGTGCCCAGCGGAGTGGGGGGGAGACCCAGTACTTC.

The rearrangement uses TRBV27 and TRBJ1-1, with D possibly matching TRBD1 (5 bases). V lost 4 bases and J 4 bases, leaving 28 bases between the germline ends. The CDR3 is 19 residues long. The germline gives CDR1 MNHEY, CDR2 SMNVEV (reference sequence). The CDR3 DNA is TGTGCCAGCAGTTCAAAGGGACGGACGAATATTCCGGTGGGCACTGAAGCTTTCTTT. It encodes CASSSKGRTNIPVGTEAFF.